This record covers a single TCR beta chain. This CDR3 has 12 amino acids. Germline assignment: CDR1 MNHEY and CDR2 SVGAGI. V lost 5 bases, J lost 5 bases, and 9 bases lay in between. In the original processing: Estimates of nucleated cell counts were drawn from the amplification of reference gene primers. Some clones are missing from TCRdb's copy, which holds only in-frame ones; the method was immunoSEQ multiplex PCR. The V and J calls and clone size are taken from that table; D and trimming were inferred from the DNA. The sample gives 350,000 to 450,000 clones, roughly 85% of which show up once; 3.5% to 4% is in the top ten. The data are from a study of blood T cell repertoires in COVID-19. The overall study: Whether acute or convalescent, the COVID-19 samples came from the United States, Italy and Spain. T cells, B-cell-depleted T cells, or PBMCs supplied cDNA or gDNA.

The specimen was peripheral blood. The sequence was obtained from a woman aged 18-29 years with acute or convalescent COVID-19. The chain couples TRBV6-5 to TRBJ1-2; a possible D gene is TRBD1 (6 bases). The chain's CDR3 is CASSNGQYGYTF. CDR3 bases: TGTGCCAGCAGTAATGGACAGTATGGCTACACCTTC.